This TCR beta chain was captured by sequencing in a study of beta chain features in type 1 diabetes. One heparinised blood draw averaging around 100 mL was given by each donor. Sorting of CD4+ naive, central memory, regulatory and stem cell-like memory cells was performed via CD45RO/CCR7/CD25/CD127/CD95/CD27. Purity above 95% was achieved in all sorted populations. The germline CDR1 and CDR2 sequences are SEHNR and FQNEAQ (reference sequence). The CDR3 loop spans 17 amino acids. V lost 5 bases and J 0 bases, leaving 14 bases between the germline ends. A word on this clone: What it binds is unknown.

Study-level results: Type 1 diabetes patients had TCRB CDR3s that were shorter (moderately but significantly so) in all four CD4+ subsets. In cDNA sequencing, cells with high TCR expression could be over-represented.

All of the isolated RNA was reverse transcribed, so expressed TCRB transcripts were sequenced. TCRdb's table, derived via immunoSEQ multiplex PCR, lists solely in-frame clones and lacks some. Among some 350,000 clones, 9.6% were seen once, and the ten largest hold over 0.45%. The sequencing input was central memory CD4+ T cells from blood. This chain uses TRBV7-9 with TRBJ2-6, with no clear D. The TCR was taken from a man aged 30-40 years with type 1 diabetes. The CDR3 region is CASSPFASNSGANVLTF. For the CDR3, the DNA is TGTGCCAGCAGCCCCTTCGCGTCCAACTCTGGGGCCAACGTCCTGACTTTC. The full variable domain, in which reference TRBV7-9 and TRBJ2-6 provide the parts outside the CDR3, is DTGVSQNPRHKITKRGQNVTFRCDPISEHNRLYWYRQTLGQGPEFLTYFQNEAQLEKSRLLSDRFSAERPKGSFSTLEIQRTEQGDSAMYLCASSPFASNSGANVLTFGAGSRLTVL.